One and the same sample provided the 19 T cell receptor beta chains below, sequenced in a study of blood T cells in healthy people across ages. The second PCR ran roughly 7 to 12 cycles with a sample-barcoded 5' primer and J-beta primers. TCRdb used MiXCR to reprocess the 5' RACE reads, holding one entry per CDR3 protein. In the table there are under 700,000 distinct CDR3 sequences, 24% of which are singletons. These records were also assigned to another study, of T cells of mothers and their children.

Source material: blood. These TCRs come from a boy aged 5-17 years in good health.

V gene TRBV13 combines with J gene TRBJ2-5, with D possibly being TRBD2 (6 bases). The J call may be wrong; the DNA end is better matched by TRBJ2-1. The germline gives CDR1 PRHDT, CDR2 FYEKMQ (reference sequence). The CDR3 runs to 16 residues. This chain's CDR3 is CASSSYRDSRYDEQFF. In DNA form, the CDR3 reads TGTGCCAGCAGCTCGTACCGGGACTCCAGGTACGATGAGCAGTTCTTC.

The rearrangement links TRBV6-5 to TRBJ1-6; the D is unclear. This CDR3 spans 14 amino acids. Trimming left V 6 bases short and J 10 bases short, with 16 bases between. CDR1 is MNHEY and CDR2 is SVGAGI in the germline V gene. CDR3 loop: CASSPLGRWSPLHF. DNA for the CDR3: TGTGCCAGCAGCCCCCTCGGGCGGTGGTCACCCCTCCACTTT.

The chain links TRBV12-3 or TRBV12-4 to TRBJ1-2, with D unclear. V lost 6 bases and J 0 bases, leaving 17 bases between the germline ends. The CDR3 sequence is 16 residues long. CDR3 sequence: CASSPSYGIANYGYTF. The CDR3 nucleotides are TGTGCCAGCAGCCCCTCCTACGGGATTGCTAACTATGGCTACACCTTC.

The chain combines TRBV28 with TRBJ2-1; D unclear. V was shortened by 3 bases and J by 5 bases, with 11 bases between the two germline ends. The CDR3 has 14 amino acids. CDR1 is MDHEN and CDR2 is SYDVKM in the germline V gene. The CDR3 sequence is CASSFVVRDNEQFF. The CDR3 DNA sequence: TGTGCCAGCAGTTTCGTGGTACGGGACAATGAGCAGTTCTTC.

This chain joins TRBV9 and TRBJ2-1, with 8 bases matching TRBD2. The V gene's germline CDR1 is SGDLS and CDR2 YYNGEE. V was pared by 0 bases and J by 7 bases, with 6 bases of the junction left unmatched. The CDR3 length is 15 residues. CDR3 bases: TGTGCCAGCAGCGTAGCGGCGGGAGGTTTGAATGAGCAGTTCTTC. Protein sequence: CASSVAAGGLNEQFF.

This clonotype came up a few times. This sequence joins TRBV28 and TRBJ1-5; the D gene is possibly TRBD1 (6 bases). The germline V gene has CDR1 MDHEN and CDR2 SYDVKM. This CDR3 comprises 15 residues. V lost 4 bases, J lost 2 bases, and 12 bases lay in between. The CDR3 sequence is CASSYNRDRNQPQHF. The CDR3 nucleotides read TGTGCCAGCAGTTACAACAGGGATCGCAATCAGCCCCAGCATTTT.

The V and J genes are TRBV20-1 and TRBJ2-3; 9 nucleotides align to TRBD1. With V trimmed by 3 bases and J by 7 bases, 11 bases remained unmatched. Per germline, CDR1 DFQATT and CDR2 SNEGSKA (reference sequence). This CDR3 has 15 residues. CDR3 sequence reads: CSASEGTGMLNTQYF. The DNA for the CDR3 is TGCAGTGCTAGTGAAGGGACAGGGATGCTGAATACGCAGTATTTT.

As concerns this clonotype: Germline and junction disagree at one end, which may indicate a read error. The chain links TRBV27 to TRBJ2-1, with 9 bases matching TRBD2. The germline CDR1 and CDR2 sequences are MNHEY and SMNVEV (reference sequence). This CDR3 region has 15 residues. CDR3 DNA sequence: TGTGCCAGCAGCTATAGCGGGAGTGGTTACAATGAGCGGTTCTTC. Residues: CASSYSGSGYNERFF.

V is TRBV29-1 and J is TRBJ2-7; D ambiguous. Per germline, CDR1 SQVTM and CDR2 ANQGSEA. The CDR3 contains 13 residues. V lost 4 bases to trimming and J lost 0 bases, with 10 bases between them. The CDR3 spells CSVGSPGSYEQYF. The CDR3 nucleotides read TGCAGCGTTGGGTCGCCAGGCTCCTACGAGCAGTACTTC.

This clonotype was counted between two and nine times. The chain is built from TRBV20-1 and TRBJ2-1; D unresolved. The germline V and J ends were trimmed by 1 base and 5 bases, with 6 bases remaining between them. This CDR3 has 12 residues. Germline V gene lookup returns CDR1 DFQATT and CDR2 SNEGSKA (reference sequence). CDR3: CSARGGNNEQFF. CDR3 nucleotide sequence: TGCAGTGCTAGAGGGGGAAACAATGAGCAGTTCTTC.

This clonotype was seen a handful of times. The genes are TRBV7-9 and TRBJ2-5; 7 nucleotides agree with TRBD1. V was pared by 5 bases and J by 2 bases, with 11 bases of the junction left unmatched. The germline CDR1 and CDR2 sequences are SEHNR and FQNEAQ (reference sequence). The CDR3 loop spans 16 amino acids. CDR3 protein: CASSPRQGPRQETQYF. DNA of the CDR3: TGTGCCAGCAGCCCCCGACAGGGCCCTAGACAAGAGACCCAGTACTTC.

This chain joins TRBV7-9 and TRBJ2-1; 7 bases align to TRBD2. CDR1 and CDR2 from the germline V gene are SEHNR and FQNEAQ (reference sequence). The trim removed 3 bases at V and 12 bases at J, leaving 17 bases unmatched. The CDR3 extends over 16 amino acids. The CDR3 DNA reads TGTGCCAGCAGCTTCGTTATTGGGGGGACTACAATGGTGCAGTTCTTC. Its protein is CASSFVIGGTTMVQFF.

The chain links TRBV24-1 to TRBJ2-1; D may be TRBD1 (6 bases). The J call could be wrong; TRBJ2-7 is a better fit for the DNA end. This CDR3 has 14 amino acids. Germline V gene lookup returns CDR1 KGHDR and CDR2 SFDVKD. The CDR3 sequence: CATSGRDTDYEQYF. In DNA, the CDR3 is TGTGCCACCAGTGGCAGGGACACGGACTACGAGCAGTACTTC.

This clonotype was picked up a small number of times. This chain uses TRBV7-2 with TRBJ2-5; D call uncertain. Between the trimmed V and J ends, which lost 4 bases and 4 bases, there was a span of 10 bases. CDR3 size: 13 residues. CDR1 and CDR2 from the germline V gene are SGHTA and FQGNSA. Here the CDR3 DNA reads TGTGCCAGCAGCTCTCGGGCTAGAGAGACCCAGTACTTC. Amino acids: CASSSRARETQYF.

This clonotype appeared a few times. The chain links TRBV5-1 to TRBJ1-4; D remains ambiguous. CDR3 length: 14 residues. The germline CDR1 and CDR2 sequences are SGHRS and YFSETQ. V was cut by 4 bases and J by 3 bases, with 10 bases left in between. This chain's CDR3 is CASSANQANEKLFF. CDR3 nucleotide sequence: TGCGCCAGCAGCGCTAATCAGGCTAATGAAAAACTGTTTTTT. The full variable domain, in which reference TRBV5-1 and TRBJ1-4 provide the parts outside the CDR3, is KAGVTQTPRYLIKTRGQQVTLSCSPISGHRSVSWYQQTPGQGLQFLFEYFSETQRNKGNFPGRFSGRQFSNSRSEMNVSTLELGDSALYLCASSANQANEKLFFGSGTQLSVL.

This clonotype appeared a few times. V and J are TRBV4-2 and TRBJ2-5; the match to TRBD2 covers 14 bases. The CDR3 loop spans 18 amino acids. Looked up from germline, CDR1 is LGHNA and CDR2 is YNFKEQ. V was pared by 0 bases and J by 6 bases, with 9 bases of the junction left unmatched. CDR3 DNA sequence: TGTGCCAGCAGCCAAGAGCGACTAGCGGGAGGGCCAGTCCAGACCCAGTACTTC. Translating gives CASSQERLAGGPVQTQYF.

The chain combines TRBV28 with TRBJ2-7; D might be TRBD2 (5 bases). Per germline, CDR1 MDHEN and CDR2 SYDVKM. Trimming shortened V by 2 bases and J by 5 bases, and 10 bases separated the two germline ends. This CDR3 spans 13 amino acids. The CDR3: CASSLTGIHEQYF. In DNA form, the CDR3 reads TGTGCCAGCAGTTTAACGGGAATCCACGAGCAGTACTTC.

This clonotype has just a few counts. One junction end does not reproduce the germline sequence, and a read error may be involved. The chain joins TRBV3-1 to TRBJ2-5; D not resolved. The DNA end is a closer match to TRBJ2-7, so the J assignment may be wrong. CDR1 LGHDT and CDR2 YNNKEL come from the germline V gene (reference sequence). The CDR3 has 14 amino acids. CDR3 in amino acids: CTSSPFTDSYEQYF. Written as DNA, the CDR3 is TGTACCAGCAGCCCATTTACAGACTCCTACGAGCAGTACTTC.

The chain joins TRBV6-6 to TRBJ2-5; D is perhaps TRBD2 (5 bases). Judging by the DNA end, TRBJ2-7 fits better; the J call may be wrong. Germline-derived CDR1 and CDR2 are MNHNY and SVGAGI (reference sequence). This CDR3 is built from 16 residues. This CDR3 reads CASSRTGPPESYEQYF. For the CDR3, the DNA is TGTGCCAGCAGTCGGACTGGGCCGCCGGAGTCCTACGAGCAGTACTTC.